These T cell receptor beta chains were read from a single sample in a study of monozygotic twins with inflammatory bowel disease. No DNA is given; TCRdb re-called the 5' RACE reads and lists each CDR3 protein once. The table for this sample gives about 41,000 distinct CDR3 sequences. Sequencing was done on a sample of blood. The receptors stem from a human donor with ulcerative colitis or Crohn's disease, or a healthy co-twin of an affected twin (not recorded which). The CDR3 runs from the conserved cysteine through the conserved F or W. Some rows mark clone size as missing; the rest say once, few, many or name a class of expanded clone.

>TRBJ2-7|TRBV18|NA
CASSPLDRVGEQYF
>TRBJ2-1|TRBV6-1|NA
CANSAGPYNEQFF
>TRBJ2-7|TRBV6-6|NA
CASSTTGRYDEQYF
>TRBJ2-1|TRBV6-2/TRBV6-3|NA
CASSSKFVAGGVHTYNEQFF
>TRBJ2-1|TRBV5-1|NA
CASSLESGKAFF
>TRBJ2-4|TRBV4-2|NA
CASSQAHGTGAKNMQYF
>TRBJ2-1|TRBV4-2|NA
CASSQGGGLAGNNEQFF
>TRBJ2-1|TRBV6-1|NA
CASSREITYNEQFF
>TRBJ2-3|TRBV23-1|NA
CASGTHHPIAIDTQYF
>TRBJ2-7|TRBV7-6|NA
CASSRDRGYEQYF
>TRBJ2-7|TRBV14|NA
CASSQGNSYEQYF
>TRBJ2-1|TRBV20-1|NA
CSARTGGSNEQFF
>TRBJ2-5|TRBV24-1|NA
CATSDASSGDVPQYF
>TRBJ1-1|TRBV6-1|NA
CASSGGVNTEAFF
>TRBJ1-4|TRBV20-1|NA
CSARDLRAEGEKLFF
>TRBJ2-7|TRBV20-1|NA
CSAKLTADEQYF
>TRBJ2-3|TRBV6-1|NA
CASSEVGYSTDTQYF
>TRBJ2-4|TRBV19|NA
CASSDRGRKNIQYF
>TRBJ2-5|TRBV28|NA
CASSLGQLETQYF
>TRBJ2-6|TRBV5-4|NA
CASSYRKGANGANVLTF
>TRBJ1-5|TRBV5-5|medium-sized
CASSLVGYSHQPQHF
>TRBJ2-2|TRBV4-2|medium-sized
CASSQGSGELFF
>TRBJ2-2|TRBV4-1|NA
CASSQVGTGDTGELFF
>TRBJ2-1|TRBV28|NA
CASSLPQDPGEQFF
>TRBJ2-2|TRBV20-1|NA
CSIESGTGNTGELFF
>TRBJ1-1|TRBV6-5|NA
CASSYSRQRNTEAFF
>TRBJ2-7|TRBV13|NA
CASSPWGTSGTTYEQYF
>TRBJ2-7|TRBV6-1|NA
CASSRGPGAGYEQYF
>TRBJ1-2|TRBV18|NA
CASSPRVRTGYGYTF
>TRBJ2-1|TRBV11-2|NA
CASSLDWPNEQFF
>TRBJ1-2|TRBV28|NA
CASSSGNYGYTF
>TRBJ2-7|TRBV7-8|NA
CASSLQPLSTYEQYF
>TRBJ2-3|TRBV5-4|NA
CASGGVSTDTQYF
>TRBJ2-4|TRBV28|NA
CASSLGHLRRGENMQYF
>TRBJ2-3|TRBV20-1|NA
CSVAVGSRVRSTDTQYF
>TRBJ1-2|TRBV11-2|NA
CASSLDPGSGGYTF
>TRBJ2-1|TRBV27|NA
CASSATHEQFF
>TRBJ2-3|TRBV11-2|NA
CASSFKGQTTDTQYF
>TRBJ2-7|TRBV5-6|NA
CASSLAGQGFDEQYF
>TRBJ2-3|TRBV30|NA
CAWSAGGTSTDTQYF
>TRBJ2-2|TRBV19|NA
CASSNRWTDFNTGELFF
>TRBJ1-1|TRBV5-1|NA
CASSLRTGGTEAFF
>TRBJ1-1|TRBV18|NA
CASSPGTHNTEAFF
>TRBJ2-7|TRBV3-1|NA
CASSPVGGSYEQYF
>TRBJ2-1|TRBV20-1|NA
CSASRLAGGMSYNEQFF
>TRBJ2-7|TRBV20-1|NA
CSARGTSGGSYEQYF
>TRBJ1-5|TRBV10-3|NA
CASQPGTGHRPQHF
>TRBJ2-7|TRBV7-9|NA
CASSLAERTYEQYF